The 24 T cell receptor beta chains in this list originate from one sample, sequenced in a study of blood T cell repertoires in COVID-19. The data were produced by immunoSEQ multiplex PCR, yet TCRdb's version contains in-frame clones alone and is incomplete. The sample has about 87,000 clones; roughly 75% are singletons. The sequenced material came from peripheral blood. These receptors all stem from a woman in her 50s with acute or convalescent COVID-19.

This chain uses TRBV18 with TRBJ1-4, with TRBD1 matching over 10 bases. Looked up from germline, CDR1 is KGHSH and CDR2 is LQKENI. The CDR3 consists of 14 residues. J was trimmed by 5 bases and V by 4 bases; bases with no gene match: 1. In nucleotides, the CDR3 is TGTGCCAGCTCACAGGACAGGGGGAATGAAAAACTGTTTTTT. Translating gives CASSQDRGNEKLFF. Filled out from reference TRBV18 and TRBJ1-4, the complete variable domain reads NAGVMQNPRHLVRRRGQEARLRCSPMKGHSHVYWYRQLPEEGLKFMVYLQKENIIDESGMPKERFSAEFPKEGPSILRIQQVVRGDSAAYFCASSQDRGNEKLFFGSGTQLSVL.

The CDR3 is CASSLGSGIGSYNEQFF. DNA of the CDR3: TGCGCCAGCAGCTTGGGCTCCGGGATAGGATCCTACAATGAGCAGTTCTTC. The rearrangement links TRBV5-1 to TRBJ2-1; a possible D gene is TRBD2 (5 bases). The CDR3 runs to 17 residues. Trimming took off 0 bases at V and 1 base at J, with 14 bases between the two ends. Per germline, CDR1 SGHRS and CDR2 YFSETQ.

The table lists this clone with a count of one. The chain recombines TRBV4-1 with TRBJ2-7, with D unresolved. V lost 1 base, J lost 5 bases, and 15 bases lay in between. The CDR3 has 15 residues. In germline, CDR1 is MGHRA, CDR2 YSYEKL. This chain's CDR3 is CASSQGPDSPHEQYF. The CDR3 DNA reads TGCGCCAGCAGCCAAGGGCCCGACTCCCCCCACGAGCAGTACTTC.

The chain carries TRBV4-2 and TRBJ1-4; no reliable D call. The V end was cut by 4 bases, the J end by 5 bases, with 14 bases between. The CDR3 consists of 15 residues. CDR1 is LGHNA and CDR2 is YNFKEQ in the germline V gene. The CDR3 DNA sequence: TGTGCCAGCAGCCCCCCCGGGGAGCCCAATGAAAAACTGTTTTTT. Translation gives CASSPPGEPNEKLFF.

The rearrangement links TRBV5-6 to TRBJ2-7; 7 nucleotides line up with TRBD1. This CDR3 spans 15 amino acids. The V and J ends lost 4 bases and 3 bases, in that order; junction bases with no gene match: 10. The V gene's germline CDR1 is SGHDT and CDR2 YYEEEE. CDR3 DNA sequence: TGTGCCAGCAGCAGTGACAGGGCCATGGTCTACGAGCAGTACTTC. Translated, it gives CASSSDRAMVYEQYF.

The chain joins TRBV5-1 to TRBJ2-7; 8 bases are a match to TRBD1. CDR1 is SGHRS and CDR2 is YFSETQ in the germline V gene. The CDR3 length is 15 residues. V lost 3 bases, J lost 1 base, and 6 bases stayed unmatched. CDR3 protein: CASSSDRAFSYEQYF. CDR3 sequence (DNA): TGCGCCAGCAGCTCGGACAGGGCTTTTTCCTACGAGCAGTACTTC.

The chain carries TRBV19 and TRBJ2-2; D is ambiguous. Trimming took 1 base from V and 4 from J, leaving 7 bases between them. This CDR3 spans 14 amino acids. Germline values: CDR1 LNHDA, CDR2 SQIVND (reference sequence). In DNA, the CDR3 is TGTGCCAGTAGTATAGGGTGGAGCACCGGGGAGCTGTTTTTT. It specifies CASSIGWSTGELFF.

V gene TRBV7-2 combines with J gene TRBJ2-7, with D perhaps matching TRBD1 (6 bases). The germline V gene has CDR1 SGHTA and CDR2 FQGNSA. V was pared by 1 base and J by 2 bases, with 18 bases between. This CDR3 region has 17 residues. CDR3 nucleotides: TGTGCCAGCAGCTTAGTAGGGACATCACTTCTCACCTACGAGCAGTACTTC. Its protein product is CASSLVGTSLLTYEQYF.

The chain uses TRBV5-5 and TRBJ2-3; 11 bases match TRBD2. V shed 4 bases, J shed 5 bases, and the junction held 6 bases outside the gene matches. The length of the CDR3 is 15 residues. CDR1 is SGHKS, CDR2 YYEKEE, per germline (reference sequence). The CDR3 DNA is TGTGCCAGCAGCCGTAGCGGGGGGGCCATAGATACGCAGTATTTT. It is translated as CASSRSGGAIDTQYF.

The chain is built from TRBV3-1 (or the pseudogene TRBV3-2) and TRBJ1-2; 8 bases are shared with TRBD1. After removal of 4 bases from V and 4 bases from J, the junction contained 8 bases not matched to a gene. The CDR3 has 15 residues. In germline, CDR1 is LGHDT, CDR2 YNNKEL (reference sequence). CDR3 residues: CASSPPQGAIYGYTF. As DNA, the CDR3 is TGTGCCAGCAGCCCCCCCCAGGGGGCTATCTATGGCTACACCTTC.

The J gene is TRBJ1-4, the V gene TRBV6-6; 9 bases fit TRBD1. V was pared by 6 bases and J by 3 bases, with 8 bases of the junction left unmatched. Germline V lookup: CDR1 MNHNY, CDR2 SVGAGI (reference sequence). This CDR3 has 16 residues. The CDR3 region has the DNA TGTGCCAGCAGAAAGGGACAGGGACTACCTAATGAAAAACTGTTTTTT. Translating it yields CASRKGQGLPNEKLFF.

A single count supports this clone. The chain carries TRBV6-5 and TRBJ1-2, with D tentatively TRBD1 (6 bases). CDR1 MNHEY and CDR2 SVGAGI come from the germline V gene. Trimming shortened V by 2 bases and J by 4 bases, and 14 bases separated the two germline ends. This CDR3 has 15 residues. CDR3 nucleotides: TGTGCCAGCAGTTACGGGGGGGCTGGGAGCTATGGCTACACCTTC. It yields the protein CASSYGGAGSYGYTF.

The CDR3 DNA is TGCGCCAGCAGCCGTGGGGACAGGGGTGAAGGATGGGAATCGGCCGAGCAGTACTTC. Amino acid sequence: CASSRGDRGEGWESAEQYF. The rearrangement links TRBV5-1 to TRBJ2-7; 10 bases align to TRBD1. Germline V gene lookup returns CDR1 SGHRS and CDR2 YFSETQ. This CDR3 spans 19 amino acids. V was clipped by 4 bases and J by 6 bases; unmatched bases: 22.

This rearrangement joins TRBV6-2 or TRBV6-3 to TRBJ2-5; weak D call: TRBD1 (6 bases). The CDR3 has 15 amino acids. V was trimmed by 8 bases and J by 1 base, leaving 17 bases between them. Per germline, CDR1 MNHEY and CDR2 SVGEGT. CDR3 amino acids: CASGPGHHVQETQYF. The CDR3 region has the DNA TGTGCCAGCGGCCCGGGACACCACGTCCAAGAGACCCAGTACTTC.

The V and J genes are TRBV12-3 or TRBV12-4 and TRBJ2-2, with 7 bases identical to TRBD1. V shed 4 bases and J 5 bases; nucleotides not matched to a gene: 1. The CDR3 is 13 amino acids. The CDR3 nucleotides read TGTGCCAGCAGTTCGACAGGGACCGGGGAGCTGTTTTTT. Translated, it gives CASSSTGTGELFF.

This sequence joins TRBV4-1 and TRBJ1-5, with D possibly TRBD1 on 6 matching bases. V lost 0 bases to trimming and J lost 9 bases, with 21 bases between them. The CDR3 length is 17 residues. Per germline, CDR1 MGHRA and CDR2 YSYEKL. CDR3 sequence: CASSQELTGTKESPQHF. The CDR3 region has the DNA TGCGCCAGCAGCCAAGAACTGACCGGGACAAAGGAATCGCCCCAGCATTTT.

The chain joins TRBV7-6 to TRBJ2-2, with TRBD2 identical over 12 bases. Germline V gene data show CDR1 as SGHVS and CDR2 as FNYEAQ. This CDR3 is 17 amino acids long. V lost 4 bases to trimming and J lost 4 bases; unmatched junction nucleotides: 7. The CDR3 loop is CASSSRLAGAVTGELFF. The DNA for the CDR3 is TGTGCCAGCAGCTCGAGACTAGCGGGGGCAGTCACCGGGGAGCTGTTTTTT.

V is TRBV6-1 and J is TRBJ2-2, with 7 positions matching TRBD2. Germline trimming cut 1 base from V and 3 bases from J; bases unmatched to any gene: 5. From germline, CDR1 is MNHNS and CDR2 SASEGT. CDR3 length: 16 residues. The CDR3 DNA reads TGTGCCAGCAGTGAAGTTGGCGGGGGATACACCGGGGAGCTGTTTTTT. It yields the protein CASSEVGGGYTGELFF.

This clone was detected once. J is TRBJ2-7 and V is TRBV11-2; perhaps TRBD1 as D (6 bases). CDR3 length equals 14 residues. Germline CDR1 SGHAT, CDR2 FQNNGV. Trimming left V 5 bases short and J 2 bases short, with 13 bases between. In DNA, the CDR3 is TGTGCCAGCAGCACCTCGGACAGTACCTACGAGCAGTACTTC. Translating it yields CASSTSDSTYEQYF.

This rearrangement joins TRBV4-2 to TRBJ2-2; D may be TRBD1 (5 bases). Germline CDR1 reads LGHNA; CDR2 reads YNFKEQ. This CDR3 has 16 amino acids. Trimming shortened V by 0 bases and J by 6 bases, and 14 bases separated the two germline ends. The CDR3 sequence is CASSQDWAGMPGELFF. CDR3 sequence (DNA): TGTGCCAGCAGCCAAGATTGGGCAGGGATGCCCGGGGAGCTGTTTTTT.

This chain uses TRBV29-1 with TRBJ1-2; D is ambiguous. Trimming removed 3 bases from V and 5 bases from J, with 16 bases in between. This CDR3 spans 14 amino acids. Looked up from germline, CDR1 is SQVTM and CDR2 is ANQGSEA. DNA of the CDR3: TGCAGCGTTGAGGAGGGCGGGAGGGCTTATGGCTACACCTTC. Residues: CSVEEGGRAYGYTF.

The rearrangement uses TRBV6-5 and TRBJ1-4; 8 bases agree with TRBD1. Germline CDR1 MNHEY, CDR2 SVGAGI. Trimming cost V 6 bases and J 8 bases; bases outside gene matches: 8. The CDR3 contains 14 residues. Written as DNA, the CDR3 is TGTGCCAGCAGACCAACAGGGGGTGGAGAAAAACTGTTTTTT. This sequence encodes CASRPTGGGEKLFF.

V gene TRBV18 combines with J gene TRBJ1-6; TRBD1 is a possible D gene (6 bases). CDR1 and CDR2 (germline): KGHSH, LQKENI. CDR3 length equals 15 residues. Trimming left V 5 bases short and J 8 bases short, with 16 bases between. The CDR3 nucleotides are TGTGCCAGCTCAAGTACAGGGCTAGGGGATTCACCCCTCCACTTT. It is translated as CASSSTGLGDSPLHF.

This rearrangement joins TRBV6-6 to TRBJ1-2; a possible D gene is TRBD1 (6 bases). The germline CDR1 and CDR2 sequences are MNHNY and SVGAGI (reference sequence). CDR3 length equals 15 residues. Trimming took off 6 bases at V and 4 bases at J, with 18 bases between the two ends. CDR3 sequence (DNA): TGTGCCAGCAGCCGGGAGGCGGGGGGCGTCTATGGCTACACCTTC. It codes for CASSREAGGVYGYTF.